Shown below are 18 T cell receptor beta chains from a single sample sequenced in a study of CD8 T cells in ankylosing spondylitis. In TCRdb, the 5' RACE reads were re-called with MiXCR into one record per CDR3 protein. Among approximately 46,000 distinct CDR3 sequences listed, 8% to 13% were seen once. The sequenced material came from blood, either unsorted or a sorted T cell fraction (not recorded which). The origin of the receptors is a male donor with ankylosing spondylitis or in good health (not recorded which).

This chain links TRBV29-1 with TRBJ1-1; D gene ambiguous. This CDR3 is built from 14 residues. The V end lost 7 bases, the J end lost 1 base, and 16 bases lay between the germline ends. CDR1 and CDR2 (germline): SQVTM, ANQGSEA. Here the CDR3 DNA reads TGCAGCGGTCGACCAACGAGTAGGAACACTGAAGCTTTCTTT. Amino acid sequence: CSGRPTSRNTEAFF.

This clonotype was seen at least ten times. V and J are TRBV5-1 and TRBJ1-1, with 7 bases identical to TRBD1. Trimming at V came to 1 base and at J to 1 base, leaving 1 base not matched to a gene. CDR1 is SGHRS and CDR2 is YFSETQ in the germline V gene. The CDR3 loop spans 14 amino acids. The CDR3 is CASSLRQGNTEAFF. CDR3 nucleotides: TGCGCCAGCAGCTTGAGACAGGGGAACACTGAAGCTTTCTTT. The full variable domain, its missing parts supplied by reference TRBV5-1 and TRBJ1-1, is KAGVTQTPRYLIKTRGQQVTLSCSPISGHRSVSWYQQTPGQGLQFLFEYFSETQRNKGNFPGRFSGRQFSNSRSEMNVSTLELGDSALYLCASSLRQGNTEAFFGQGTRLTVV.

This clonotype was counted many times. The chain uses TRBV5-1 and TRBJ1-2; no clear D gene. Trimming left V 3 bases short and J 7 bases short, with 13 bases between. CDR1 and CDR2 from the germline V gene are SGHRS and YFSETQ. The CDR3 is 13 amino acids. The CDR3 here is CASSSLGERGYTF. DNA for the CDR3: TGCGCCAGCAGCTCCCTCGGGGAACGTGGCTACACCTTC.

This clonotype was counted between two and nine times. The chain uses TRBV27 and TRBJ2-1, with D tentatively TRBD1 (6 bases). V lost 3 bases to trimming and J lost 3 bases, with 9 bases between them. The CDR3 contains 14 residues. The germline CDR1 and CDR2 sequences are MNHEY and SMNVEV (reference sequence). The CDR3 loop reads CASSLGADYNEQFF. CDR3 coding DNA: TGTGCCAGCAGTTTGGGGGCTGACTACAATGAGCAGTTCTTC.

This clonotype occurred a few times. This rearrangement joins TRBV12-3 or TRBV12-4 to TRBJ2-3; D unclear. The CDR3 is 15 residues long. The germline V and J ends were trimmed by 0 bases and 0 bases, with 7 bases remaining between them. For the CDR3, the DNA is TGTGCCAGCAGTTTAGCGCCTGTGAGCACAGATACGCAGTATTTT. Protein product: CASSLAPVSTDTQYF.

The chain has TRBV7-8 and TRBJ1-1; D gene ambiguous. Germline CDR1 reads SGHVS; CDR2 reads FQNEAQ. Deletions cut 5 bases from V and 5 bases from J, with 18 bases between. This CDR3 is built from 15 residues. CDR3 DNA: TGTGCCAGCAGCCCCACCCATCTTAGGGAGACTGAAGCTTTCTTT. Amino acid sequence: CASSPTHLRETEAFF.

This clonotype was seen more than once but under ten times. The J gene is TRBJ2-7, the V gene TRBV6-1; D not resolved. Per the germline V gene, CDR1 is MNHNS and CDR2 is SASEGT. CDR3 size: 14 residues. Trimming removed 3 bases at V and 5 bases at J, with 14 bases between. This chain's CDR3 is CASSETGMRNEQYF. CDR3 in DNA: TGTGCCAGCAGTGAGACTGGAATGAGAAACGAGCAGTACTTC.

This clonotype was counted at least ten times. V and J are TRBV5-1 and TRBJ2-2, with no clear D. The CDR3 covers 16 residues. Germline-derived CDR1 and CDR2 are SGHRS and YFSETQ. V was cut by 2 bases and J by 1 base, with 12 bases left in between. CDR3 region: CASSFLRNLNTGELFF. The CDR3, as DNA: TGCGCCAGCAGCTTTTTAAGGAACTTGAACACCGGGGAGCTGTTTTTT.

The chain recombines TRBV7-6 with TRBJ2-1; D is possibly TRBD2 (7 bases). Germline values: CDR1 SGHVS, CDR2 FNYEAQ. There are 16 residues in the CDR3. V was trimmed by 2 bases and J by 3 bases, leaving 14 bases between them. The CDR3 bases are TGTGCCAGCAGCTTAACGCAAGGGGGGGGCTACAATGAGCAGTTCTTC. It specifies CASSLTQGGGYNEQFF.

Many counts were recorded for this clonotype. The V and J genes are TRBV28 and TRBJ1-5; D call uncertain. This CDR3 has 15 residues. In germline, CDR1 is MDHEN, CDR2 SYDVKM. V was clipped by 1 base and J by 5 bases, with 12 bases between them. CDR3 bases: TGTGCCAGCAGTTTATTGACCGAGGGAGATCAGCCCCAGCATTTT. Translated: CASSLLTEGDQPQHF. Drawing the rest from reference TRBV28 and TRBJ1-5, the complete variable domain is DVKVTQSSRYLVKRTGEKVFLECVQDMDHENMFWYRQDPGLGLRLIYFSYDVKMKEKGDIPEGYSVSREKKERFSLILESASTNQTSMYLCASSLLTEGDQPQHFGDGTRLSIL.

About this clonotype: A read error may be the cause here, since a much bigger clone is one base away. CDR3 coding DNA: TGTGCCAGCAGTTCGGTCACAGATACGCAGTATTTT. The encoded protein is CASSSVTDTQYF. The V and J genes are TRBV12-3 or TRBV12-4 and TRBJ2-3, with D hard to call. The CDR3 is 12 amino acids. Deletions cut 4 bases from V and 2 bases from J, with 4 bases between.

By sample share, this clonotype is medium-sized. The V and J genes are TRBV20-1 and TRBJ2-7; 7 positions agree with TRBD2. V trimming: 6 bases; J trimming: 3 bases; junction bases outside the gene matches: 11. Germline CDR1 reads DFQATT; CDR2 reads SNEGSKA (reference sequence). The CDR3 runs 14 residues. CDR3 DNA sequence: TGCAGTGCCACCCCCTCGGGGAGGGTCTACGAGCAGTACTTC. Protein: CSATPSGRVYEQYF.

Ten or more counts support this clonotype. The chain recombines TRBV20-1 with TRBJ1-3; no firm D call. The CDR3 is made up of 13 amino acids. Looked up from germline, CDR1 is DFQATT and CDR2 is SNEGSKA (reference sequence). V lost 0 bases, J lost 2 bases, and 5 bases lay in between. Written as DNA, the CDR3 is TGCAGTGCTAGAGAACACCCTGGAAACACCATATATTTT. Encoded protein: CSAREHPGNTIYF.

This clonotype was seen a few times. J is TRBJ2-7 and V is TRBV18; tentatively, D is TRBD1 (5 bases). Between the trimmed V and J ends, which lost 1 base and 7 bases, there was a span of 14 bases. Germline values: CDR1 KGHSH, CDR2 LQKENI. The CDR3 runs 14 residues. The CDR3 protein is CASSPLLGVEEQYF. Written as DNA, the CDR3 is TGTGCCAGCTCACCACTTTTAGGGGTTGAAGAGCAGTACTTC.

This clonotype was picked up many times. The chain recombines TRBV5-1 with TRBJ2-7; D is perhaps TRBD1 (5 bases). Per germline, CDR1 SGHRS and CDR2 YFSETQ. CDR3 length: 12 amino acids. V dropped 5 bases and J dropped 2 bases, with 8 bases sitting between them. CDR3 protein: CASRETAYEQYF. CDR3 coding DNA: TGCGCCAGCAGGGAGACAGCCTACGAGCAGTACTTC.

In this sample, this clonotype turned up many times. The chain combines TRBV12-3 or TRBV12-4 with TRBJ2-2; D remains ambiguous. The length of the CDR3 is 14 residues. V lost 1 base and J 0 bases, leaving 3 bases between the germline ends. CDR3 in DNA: TGTGCCAGCAGTTTAGATACGAACACCGGGGAGCTGTTTTTT. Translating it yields CASSLDTNTGELFF.

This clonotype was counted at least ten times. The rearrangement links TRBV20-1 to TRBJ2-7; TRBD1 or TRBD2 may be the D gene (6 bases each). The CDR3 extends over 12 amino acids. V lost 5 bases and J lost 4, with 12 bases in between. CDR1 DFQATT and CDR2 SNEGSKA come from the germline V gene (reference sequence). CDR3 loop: CSASPGAYEQYF. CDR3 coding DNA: TGCAGTGCTTCCCCGGGGGCATACGAGCAGTACTTC.

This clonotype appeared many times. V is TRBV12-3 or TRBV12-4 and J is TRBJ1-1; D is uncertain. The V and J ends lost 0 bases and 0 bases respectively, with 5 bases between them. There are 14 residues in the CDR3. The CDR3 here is CASSLAGMNTEAFF. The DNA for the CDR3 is TGTGCCAGCAGTTTAGCAGGGATGAACACTGAAGCTTTCTTT.